The 29 T cell receptor beta chains listed next were all sequenced from one sample in a study of PD-1 blockade in classical Hodgkin lymphoma. TCRdb's table, derived via immunoSEQ multiplex PCR, lists solely in-frame clones and lacks some. Of tens of thousands of clones listed, 60% to 80% are singletons. Regarding time point: cycle 4 day 1 (C4D1), after around six weeks of nivolumab. Every patient was affected by relapse after autologous stem cell transplantation, while exposure to brentuximab vedotin was not uniform. Source: peripheral blood mononuclear cells (PBMCs), taken before the fourth cycle of nivolumab. The receptors shown here come from a human donor with classical Hodgkin lymphoma.

This sequence joins TRBV30 and TRBJ1-5, with 9 bases aligning to TRBD1. Germline V gene lookup returns CDR1 GTSNPN and CDR2 SVGIG (reference sequence). This CDR3 contains 15 residues. Germline trimming cut 3 bases from V and 7 bases from J; bases unmatched to any gene: 10. The CDR3 nucleotides read TGTGCCTGGAGCGAGTCGGACAGGGGATTCCAGCCCCAGCATTTT. Its translation is CAWSESDRGFQPQHF.

The J gene is TRBJ2-3, the V gene TRBV6-5; no definite D call. Between the trimmed V and J ends, which lost 4 bases and 6 bases, there was a span of 11 bases. The length of the CDR3 is 13 residues. The germline V gene has CDR1 MNHEY and CDR2 SVGAGI. The CDR3: CASSSPMVDTQYF. In DNA form, the CDR3 reads TGTGCCAGCAGTTCCCCAATGGTCGATACGCAGTATTTT.

The chain employs TRBV4-1 and TRBJ2-7, with no clear D. Germline V lookup: CDR1 MGHRA, CDR2 YSYEKL. V lost 3 bases and J lost 0, with 12 bases in between. The CDR3 runs 15 residues. DNA for the CDR3: TGCGCCAGCAGCCAGAAAATCAGTGCCTCCTACGAGCAGTACTTC. Protein: CASSQKISASYEQYF.

The chain joins TRBV30 to TRBJ1-2; 10 bases are a match to TRBD1. V shed 4 bases and J 5 bases; nucleotides not matched to a gene: 7. CDR1 is GTSNPN and CDR2 is SVGIG in the germline V gene (reference sequence). This CDR3 has 14 residues. The CDR3, as DNA: TGTGCCTGGACCGGGACAGGGGTTAGGTATGGCTACACCTTC. Translation gives CAWTGTGVRYGYTF.

This chain uses TRBV7-6 with TRBJ1-5; D unresolved. Germline V gives CDR1 SGHVS, CDR2 FNYEAQ. The V gene lost 2 bases and the J gene lost 6 bases, with 5 bases spanning the gap. CDR3 size: 12 residues. The CDR3, as DNA: TGTGCCAGCAGCTTACCAGCTCAGCCCCAGCATTTT. Translating it yields CASSLPAQPQHF.

The V call is TRBV6-1, the J call TRBJ1-1; TRBD1 matches 7 bases. Germline CDR1 is MNHNS and CDR2 is SASEGT. The length of the CDR3 is 15 residues. V was clipped by 5 bases and J by 1 base; unmatched bases: 7. The CDR3 is CASSSWGQSNTEAFF. In DNA form, the CDR3 reads TGTGCCAGCAGTAGCTGGGGACAGTCGAACACTGAAGCTTTCTTT.

The V call is TRBV15, the J call TRBJ2-5, with D unresolved. The CDR3 totals 14 residues. In germline, CDR1 is LNHNV, CDR2 YYDKDF (reference sequence). V was trimmed by 0 bases and J by 0 bases, leaving 5 bases between them. The CDR3 region is CATSREAYQETQYF. CDR3 sequence (DNA): TGTGCCACCAGCAGAGAAGCGTACCAAGAGACCCAGTACTTC.

The chain recombines TRBV7-9 with TRBJ1-2; TRBD1 matches 7 bases. The CDR3 sequence is 16 residues long. CDR1 and CDR2 from the germline V gene are SEHNR and FQNEAQ (reference sequence). The J segment lost 8 bases and the V segment lost 5 bases, leaving 17 bases of the junction unmatched. In DNA form, the CDR3 reads TGTGCCAGCAGCCCAGCCGCTACTGACAGGGTGGGCGGCTACACCTTC. This sequence encodes CASSPAATDRVGGYTF.

V usage is TRBV7-9 and J usage is TRBJ2-5; 12 bases are a match to TRBD2. CDR1 and CDR2 from the germline V gene are SEHNR and FQNEAQ (reference sequence). The CDR3 loop spans 19 amino acids. V shed 2 bases, J shed 1 base, and the junction held 11 bases outside the gene matches. CDR3 amino acids: CASSLKGGLAGPFQETQYF. The CDR3 DNA reads TGTGCCAGCAGCTTAAAGGGTGGACTAGCGGGACCCTTCCAAGAGACCCAGTACTTC.

This clone was seen only once. This chain uses TRBV6-1 with TRBJ2-1, with 10 nucleotides matching TRBD2. V shed 2 bases and J 1 base; nucleotides not matched to a gene: 8. The CDR3 length is 18 residues. CDR1 and CDR2 (germline): MNHNS, SASEGT. The CDR3 sequence is CASSERWGLASSYNEQFF. The CDR3 coding sequence is TGTGCCAGCAGTGAAAGGTGGGGACTAGCGAGTTCCTACAATGAGCAGTTCTTC.

The chain is built from TRBV5-1 and TRBJ2-3; the D gene is possibly TRBD1 (6 bases). The V gene's germline CDR1 is SGHRS and CDR2 YFSETQ. The germline V and J ends were trimmed by 3 bases and 2 bases, with 13 bases remaining between them. The CDR3 is 15 amino acids. CDR3 amino acids: CASSSQGNPTDTQYF. Written as DNA, the CDR3 is TGCGCCAGCAGCTCCCAGGGGAATCCCACAGATACGCAGTATTTT. The variable domain in full, with the rest retrieved from reference TRBV5-1 and TRBJ2-3, is KAGVTQTPRYLIKTRGQQVTLSCSPISGHRSVSWYQQTPGQGLQFLFEYFSETQRNKGNFPGRFSGRQFSNSRSEMNVSTLELGDSALYLCASSSQGNPTDTQYFGPGTRLTVL.

This clone was found a few times. V usage is TRBV7-9 and J usage is TRBJ2-1; D may be TRBD2 (5 bases). The CDR3 is made up of 15 amino acids. The V and J ends lost 10 bases and 7 bases respectively, with 23 bases between them. Germline lookup yields CDR1 SEHNR and CDR2 FQNEAQ (reference sequence). CDR3 in amino acids: CATQLSEGSMNEQFF. CDR3 in DNA: TGTGCCACTCAACTCTCCGAGGGTAGTATGAATGAGCAGTTCTTC.

The chain carries TRBV9 and TRBJ2-5; maybe TRBD2 (6 bases). Between the trimmed V and J ends, which lost 0 bases and 5 bases, there was a span of 14 bases. Germline lookup yields CDR1 SGDLS and CDR2 YYNGEE. The CDR3 runs 15 residues. CDR3 amino acids: CASSVASGGRETQYF. DNA for the CDR3: TGTGCCAGCAGCGTAGCATCAGGAGGGAGGGAGACCCAGTACTTC.

This clone came up once. The chain is built from TRBV9 and TRBJ2-1, with TRBD2 matching over 7 bases. V lost 3 bases, J lost 5 bases, and 14 bases stayed unmatched. Germline CDR1 and CDR2: SGDLS and YYNGEE. The CDR3 is 17 amino acids. CDR3 amino acids: CASSAERLAGVHNEQFF. The DNA of the CDR3 is TGTGCCAGCAGCGCCGAACGATTGGCGGGGGTCCACAATGAGCAGTTCTTC.

The V call is TRBV7-9, the J call TRBJ1-5; D is uncertain. CDR1 is SEHNR and CDR2 is FQNEAQ in the germline V gene (reference sequence). V lost 3 bases and J 5 bases, leaving 8 bases between the germline ends. The CDR3 spans 13 residues. CDR3 coding DNA: TGTGCCAGCAGCTTGGAGGGAGATCAGCCCCAGCATTTT. It yields the protein CASSLEGDQPQHF.

Worth noting for this clone: The same CDR3 is also encoded by other DNA sequences in this sample. The chain combines TRBV7-2 with TRBJ1-5; a possible D gene is TRBD1 (5 bases). The germline V and J ends were trimmed by 6 bases and 6 bases, with 9 bases remaining between them. The CDR3 has 12 amino acids. Germline V gene sequence: CDR1 SGHTA, CDR2 FQGNSA. Here the CDR3 DNA reads TGTGCCAGCAGTTTCAGGGCTCAGCCCCAGCATTTT. Its translation: CASSFRAQPQHF.

In its sample, this clone was seen a few times. This chain uses TRBV18 with TRBJ1-1; TRBD1 might be the D (5 bases). The V end was cut by 3 bases, the J end by 4 bases, with 21 bases between. The germline V gene encodes CDR1 KGHSH and CDR2 LQKENI. The CDR3 runs to 17 residues. CDR3 bases: TGTGCCAGCTCACCTCCACGGGGCCCGGTTAGGTTCACTGAAGCTTTCTTT. Protein sequence: CASSPPRGPVRFTEAFF.

The sample holds one count of this clone. The chain carries TRBV5-1 and TRBJ1-6; TRBD1 aligns across 9 bases. This CDR3 is 14 amino acids long. Germline trimming cut 4 bases from V and 10 bases from J; bases unmatched to any gene: 6. CDR1 is SGHRS, CDR2 YFSETQ, per germline. The CDR3 sequence is CASSPDRGGSPLHF. The CDR3 DNA reads as TGCGCCAGCAGCCCGGACAGGGGAGGCTCACCCCTCCACTTT.

The chain is built from TRBV15 and TRBJ1-1, with a possible D match to TRBD1 (5 bases). The CDR3 extends over 12 amino acids. Germline lookup yields CDR1 LNHNV and CDR2 YYDKDF (reference sequence). V was clipped by 3 bases and J by 10 bases, with 12 bases between them. CDR3 protein: CATSSDGGTAFF. The CDR3 bases are TGTGCCACCAGCAGCGACGGAGGGACAGCTTTCTTT.

The CDR3 here is CASRSGTDTEAFF. CDR3 bases: TGTGCCAGCAGATCCGGGACAGACACTGAAGCTTTCTTT. V gene TRBV7-9 combines with J gene TRBJ1-1; 7 bases are a match to TRBD1. CDR1 and CDR2 from the germline V gene are SEHNR and FQNEAQ (reference sequence). The CDR3 length is 13 residues. Trimming took 6 bases from V and 3 from J; bases not matched to a gene: 4.

The chain couples TRBV27 to TRBJ1-4; possibly TRBD1 for D (5 bases). The CDR3 is 14 amino acids. V was trimmed by 3 bases and J by 7 bases, leaving 12 bases between them. Germline CDR1 is MNHEY and CDR2 is SMNVEV (reference sequence). The CDR3: CASSFSGWPEKLFF. The CDR3 DNA is TGTGCCAGCAGTTTTTCAGGGTGGCCTGAAAAACTGTTTTTT.

The chain employs TRBV9 and TRBJ2-3; 10 nucleotides line up with TRBD2. V trimming: 4 bases; J trimming: 3 bases; junction bases outside the gene matches: 5. Germline V gives CDR1 SGDLS, CDR2 YYNGEE. The CDR3 is 15 residues long. CDR3 loop: CASSRRGLATDTQYF. The DNA of the CDR3 is TGTGCCAGCAGCAGAAGGGGACTAGCGACAGATACGCAGTATTTT. Drawing the rest from reference TRBV9 and TRBJ2-3, the complete variable domain is DSGVTQTPKHLITATGQRVTLRCSPRSGDLSVYWYQQSLDQGLQFLIQYYNGEERAKGNILERFSAQQFPDLHSELNLSSLELGDSALYFCASSRRGLATDTQYFGPGTRLTVL.

This clone was seen a few times. The V gene is TRBV19, the J gene TRBJ2-7; maybe TRBD1 (6 bases). There are 14 residues in the CDR3. Germline V gene sequence: CDR1 LNHDA, CDR2 SQIVND (reference sequence). V gave up 3 bases and J gave up 7 bases, with 16 bases separating them. CDR3 loop: CASSMGHSYGEQYF. The CDR3 bases are TGTGCCAGTAGTATGGGACACTCCTATGGGGAGCAGTACTTC. The whole variable domain, remainder taken from reference TRBV19 and TRBJ2-7, is DGGITQSPKYLFRKEGQNVTLSCEQNLNHDAMYWYRQDPGQGLRLIYYSQIVNDFQKGDIAEGYSVSREKKESFPLTVTSAQKNPTAFYLCASSMGHSYGEQYFGPGTRLTVT.

The V and J genes are TRBV29-1 and TRBJ1-5; D is perhaps TRBD1 (6 bases). The CDR3 totals 12 residues. Per the germline V gene, CDR1 is SQVTM and CDR2 is ANQGSEA. The ends were cut back, 4 bases at V and 4 bases at J, with 8 bases in the middle. The CDR3 DNA reads TGCAGCGTTGCAGGGGCTAATCAGCCCCAGCATTTT. It specifies CSVAGANQPQHF.

The chain links TRBV7-2 to TRBJ1-2; TRBD1 is a possible D gene (5 bases). Trimming cost V 5 bases and J 0 bases, with 10 bases left between them. Germline V gene data show CDR1 as SGHTA and CDR2 as FQGNSA. This CDR3 comprises 14 residues. Here the CDR3 reads CASSKQASNYGYTF. CDR3 bases: TGTGCCAGCAGCAAACAGGCTTCTAACTATGGCTACACCTTC.

V usage is TRBV28 and J usage is TRBJ1-2, with 7 bases lining up with TRBD1. The V and J ends lost 8 bases and 8 bases, in that order; junction bases with no gene match: 11. CDR1 and CDR2 (germline): MDHEN, SYDVKM. The length of the CDR3 is 13 residues. The CDR3 DNA reads as TGTGCCAGCCGGCGCCTTTACAGGGGCGGCTACACCTTC. It codes for CASRRLYRGGYTF.

V usage is TRBV12-5 and J usage is TRBJ2-5; no definite D call. The CDR3 consists of 12 residues. Trimming removed 1 base at V and 5 bases at J, with 5 bases between. From germline, CDR1 is LGHNT and CDR2 FRNRAP. CDR3 sequence reads: CASGLAGETQYF. DNA for the CDR3: TGTGCTAGTGGTTTGGCCGGGGAGACCCAGTACTTC.

The rearrangement joins TRBV19 to TRBJ2-1, with 9 bases aligning to TRBD2. The V gene's germline CDR1 is LNHDA and CDR2 SQIVND (reference sequence). V shed 3 bases and J 7 bases; nucleotides not matched to a gene: 7. The CDR3 has 15 residues. CDR3 nucleotides: TGTGCCAGTAGTATTGTCGCGGGAGGGCCAAATGAGCAGTTCTTC. It yields the protein CASSIVAGGPNEQFF.

The chain couples TRBV5-4 to TRBJ2-5; 11 positions match TRBD2. Germline V gene sequence: CDR1 SGHNT, CDR2 YYREEE (reference sequence). The junction had 1 base not matched to a gene; V was cut back by 4 bases and J by 2 bases. This CDR3 is built from 14 residues. The CDR3 DNA follows: TGTGCCAGCAGCCTAGCGGGGGGACAAGAGACCCAGTACTTC. As protein: CASSLAGGQETQYF.